The 12 T cell receptor beta chains below come from one sample, sequenced in a study of OX40 agonist ivuxolimab in advanced cancers. Sequencing used immunoSEQ multiplex PCR; TCRdb keeps in-frame clones, though not all of them. The table lists 65,000 to 95,000 clones, roughly 92% of them singletons. Source: CD4+ or CD8+ T cells sorted from blood, taken in a trial of the OX40 agonist ivuxolimab. These receptors all stem from an adult with an advanced solid tumor such as melanoma, head and neck, liver or kidney cancer.

This chain links TRBV11-1 with TRBJ2-7; 7 bases agree with TRBD2. The V segment lost 5 bases and the J segment 1 base; nucleotides outside the gene matches: 5. The CDR3 spans 14 residues. Germline loops: CDR1 SGHAT, CDR2 FQDESV (reference sequence). The DNA of the CDR3 is TGTGCCAGCAGCGCGCGGGAGATTTCCTACGAGCAGTACTTC. It translates to CASSAREISYEQYF.

This clone has more than one count but fewer than ten. The rearrangement joins TRBV28 to TRBJ2-3; D remains unclear. V lost 2 bases and J 4 bases, leaving 7 bases between the germline ends. CDR3 length: 13 residues. Germline V gene sequence: CDR1 MDHEN, CDR2 SYDVKM. Here the CDR3 reads CASSLGSADTQYF. The CDR3 nucleotides are TGTGCCAGCAGTTTAGGGTCAGCAGATACGCAGTATTTT.

The rearrangement links TRBV10-3 to TRBJ2-5; 7 bases fit TRBD2. The last part of the DNA fits TRBJ2-7 better; the J call may be wrong. Germline V lookup: CDR1 ENHRY, CDR2 SYGVKD. The CDR3 sequence is 16 residues long. The CDR3 bases are TGTGCCATCAGACTGGGTACGGCTAGCGGATTCTACGAGCAGTACTTC. Translating gives CAIRLGTASGFYEQYF.

This clone showed up just a few times. The chain couples TRBV5-1 to TRBJ2-7; 10 nucleotides match TRBD1. V lost 4 bases and J lost 6; bases outside the gene matches: 7. From germline, CDR1 is SGHRS and CDR2 YFSETQ. The CDR3 length is 14 residues. DNA for the CDR3: TGCGCCAGCAGCGATCGGACAGGGGGTCTCGAGCAGTACTTC. It is translated as CASSDRTGGLEQYF.

This clone has only one observation. V and J are TRBV9 and TRBJ2-2; D may be TRBD1 (6 bases). With 4 bases removed from V and 3 bases from J, the gap between germline ends came to 10 bases. Germline CDR1 and CDR2: SGDLS and YYNGEE. The CDR3 covers 14 residues. The DNA for the CDR3 is TGTGCCAGCAGCCAAGGACAGTACACCGGGGAGCTGTTTTTT. It translates to CASSQGQYTGELFF. Looking up the rest from reference TRBV9 and TRBJ2-2 gives the full variable domain: DSGVTQTPKHLITATGQRVTLRCSPRSGDLSVYWYQQSLDQGLQFLIQYYNGEERAKGNILERFSAQQFPDLHSELNLSSLELGDSALYFCASSQGQYTGELFFGEGSRLTVL.

This clone is a singleton in its sample. This chain uses TRBV18 with TRBJ1-2; 10 positions match TRBD1. Per germline, CDR1 KGHSH and CDR2 LQKENI. The J segment lost 3 bases and the V segment lost 8 bases, leaving 3 bases of the junction unmatched. The CDR3 loop spans 13 amino acids. CDR3 region: CASSGQGDYGYTF. CDR3 bases: TGTGCCAGCAGCGGACAGGGGGACTATGGCTACACCTTC. Combining the CDR3 with reference TRBV18 and TRBJ1-2 gives the whole variable domain NAGVMQNPRHLVRRRGQEARLRCSPMKGHSHVYWYRQLPEEGLKFMVYLQKENIIDESGMPKERFSAEFPKEGPSILRIQQVVRGDSAAYFCASSGQGDYGYTFGSGTRLTVV.

The J gene is TRBJ1-2, the V gene TRBV7-6, with D unclear. This CDR3 contains 10 residues. The V and J ends lost 6 bases and 8 bases respectively, with 7 bases between them. Germline CDR1 SGHVS, CDR2 FNYEAQ. The CDR3 DNA follows: TGTGCCAGCAGTTGGGCGGGCTACACCTTC. Residues: CASSWAGYTF.

The chain couples TRBV5-8 to TRBJ2-7, with 8 bases identical to TRBD1. The CDR3 runs 15 residues. With 4 bases clipped from V and 2 bases from J, the junction kept 8 bases outside the gene matches. Germline V gene data show CDR1 as SGHTS and CDR2 as YDEGEE. The CDR3 is CASSTPDRGPYEQYF. CDR3 DNA: TGTGCCAGCAGCACACCAGACAGGGGACCCTACGAGCAGTACTTC.

The chain employs TRBV28 and TRBJ1-3, with a weak D call TRBD1 (6 bases). CDR3 size: 14 residues. V lost 7 bases, J lost 2 bases, and 12 bases lay in between. CDR1 is MDHEN, CDR2 SYDVKM, per germline. The DNA of the CDR3 is TGTGCCAGCACCCCCGGGGACACTGGAAACACCATATATTTT. Its translation: CASTPGDTGNTIYF. The full variable domain, completed using reference TRBV28 and TRBJ1-3, is DVKVTQSSRYLVKRTGEKVFLECVQDMDHENMFWYRQDPGLGLRLIYFSYDVKMKEKGDIPEGYSVSREKKERFSLILESASTNQTSMYLCASTPGDTGNTIYFGEGSWLTVV.

This chain links TRBV18 with TRBJ2-7; TRBD1 aligns across 9 bases. The germline gives CDR1 KGHSH, CDR2 LQKENI. This CDR3 comprises 14 residues. Trimming at V came to 3 bases and at J to 6 bases, leaving 6 bases not matched to a gene. CDR3 in amino acids: CASSPDRGIGEQYF. CDR3 DNA: TGTGCCAGCTCACCGGACAGGGGTATTGGCGAGCAGTACTTC.

This clone showed up just once. The chain combines TRBV29-1 with TRBJ1-1, with D perhaps TRBD1 (6 bases). The CDR3 totals 12 residues. The V end was cut by 5 bases, the J end by 5 bases, with 12 bases between. CDR1 SQVTM and CDR2 ANQGSEA come from the germline V gene. CDR3 coding DNA: TGCAGCGTTCGAACAGGGTTGACTGAAGCTTTCTTT. It is translated as CSVRTGLTEAFF.

The genes are TRBV7-3 and TRBJ2-2; D is possibly TRBD2 (5 bases). This CDR3 contains 16 residues. V dropped 2 bases and J dropped 1 base, with 11 bases sitting between them. Germline V gene data show CDR1 as SGHTA and CDR2 as FQGTGA. The CDR3 spells CASSLSSGRNTGELFF. The CDR3, as DNA: TGTGCCAGCAGCTTATCTTCGGGAAGGAACACCGGGGAGCTGTTTTTT.